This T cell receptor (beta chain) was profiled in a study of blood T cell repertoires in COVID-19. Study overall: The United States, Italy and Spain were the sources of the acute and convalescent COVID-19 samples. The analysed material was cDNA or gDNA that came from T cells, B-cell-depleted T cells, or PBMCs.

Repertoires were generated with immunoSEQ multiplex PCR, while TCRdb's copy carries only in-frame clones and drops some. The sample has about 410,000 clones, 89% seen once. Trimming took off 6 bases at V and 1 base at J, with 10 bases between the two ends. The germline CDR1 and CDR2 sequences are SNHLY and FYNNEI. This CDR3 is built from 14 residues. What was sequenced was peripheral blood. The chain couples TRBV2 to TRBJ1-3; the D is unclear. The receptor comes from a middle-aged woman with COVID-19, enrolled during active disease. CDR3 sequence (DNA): TGTGCCAGCAGAGGACTCATATCTGGAAACACCATATATTTT. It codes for CASRGLISGNTIYF.